Listed below are T cell receptor beta chains from one sample, sequenced in a study of T cells after yellow fever vaccination. Each CDR3 protein gets one entry after TCRdb re-called the 5' RACE reads with MiXCR. The profile shows 250,000 to 350,000 distinct CDR3 sequences, 3.5% to 4.5% of them singletons. The sequencing used PBMCs, collected 15 days after the yellow fever booster vaccination. These receptors came from a man aged 18-30 years who received the YFV17D yellow fever vaccine. Each CDR3 is given with its conserved first and last residue. D genes are given only for firm matches. The size of a clone is reported for some rows only, either as once, few or many, or as a class for expanded clones.

d_call	clone_size	j_call	v_call	cdr3_aa	cdr3_nt
NA	few	TRBJ1-6	TRBV7-2	CASSLGLFLYSPLHF	TGTGCCAGCAGCTTGGGCCTCTTCTTATATTCACCCCTCCACTTT
NA	many	TRBJ2-5	TRBV12-3/TRBV12-4	CASRPRDQETQYF	TGTGCCAGCAGGCCCAGAGACCAAGAGACCCAGTACTTC
NA	many	TRBJ2-5	TRBV7-9	CASSLGDRGETQYF	TGTGCCAGCAGCTTGGGGGATAGGGGAGAGACCCAGTACTTC
NA	NA	TRBJ2-1	TRBV12-3/TRBV12-4	CASSLFRVNEQFF	TGTGCCAGCAGTTTATTTCGAGTTAATGAGCAGTTCTTC
TRBD1	many	TRBJ2-7	TRBV6-5	CASSYTIGGQEIYEQYF	TGTGCCAGCAGTTACACGATCGGGGGACAGGAAATCTACGAGCAGTACTTC
TRBD2	many	TRBJ2-3	TRBV20-1	CSAELAGGPADTQYF	TGCAGTGCTGAACTAGCGGGGGGGCCGGCAGATACGCAGTATTTT
NA	many	TRBJ1-4	TRBV27	CPPCREDEKLFF	TGTCCACCTTGCAGGGAGGATGAAAAACTGTTTTTT
NA	NA	TRBJ2-7	TRBV5-6	CASSRIGEQYF	TGTGCCAGCAGCCGGATCGGCGAGCAGTACTTC
NA	many	TRBJ2-5	TRBV19	CASSIGGIETQYF	TGTGCCAGTAGTATTGGTGGGATTGAGACCCAGTACTTC
NA	many	TRBJ2-1	TRBV7-2	CASSPRGTPYNEQFF	TGTGCCAGCAGCCCCCGGGGGACCCCCTACAATGAGCAGTTCTTC
NA	many	TRBJ2-2	TRBV6-5	CASSYRGTGELFF	TGTGCCAGCAGCTATCGGGGAACCGGGGAGCTGTTTTTT
NA	NA	TRBJ2-7	TRBV11-2	CASSVGWKEQYF	TGTGCCAGCAGTGTTGGGTGGAAAGAGCAGTACTTC
TRBD1	NA	TRBJ2-2	TRBV4-3	CASSQVPPGQGPGELFF	TGCGCCAGCAGCCAAGTTCCCCCGGGACAGGGACCCGGGGAGCTGTTTTTT
TRBD2	many	TRBJ2-7	TRBV10-3	CATREAGLGYEQYF	TGTGCCACCCGGGAGGCGGGCTTGGGGTACGAGCAGTACTTC
NA	NA	TRBJ1-6	TRBV12-3/TRBV12-4	CASRTWGASPLHF	TGTGCCAGCAGAACGTGGGGGGCGTCACCCCTCCACTTT
NA	many	TRBJ1-5	TRBV12-3/TRBV12-4	CASEGTGNQPQHF	TGTGCCAGCGAGGGTACGGGCAATCAGCCCCAGCATTTT
TRBD2	many	TRBJ2-1	TRBV5-1	CASSFPAQPGLASSYNEQFF	TGCGCCAGCAGCTTCCCCGCTCAACCAGGACTAGCCTCGTCCTACAATGAGCAGTTCTTC
NA	many	TRBJ2-3	TRBV5-1	CASSLSTDTQYF	TGCGCCAGCAGCTTAAGCACAGATACGCAGTATTTT
TRBD1	NA	TRBJ1-6	TRBV20-1	CSAPQVGGGTPLHF	TGCAGTGCGCCCCAGGTAGGGGGCGGGACACCCCTCCACTTT
NA	many	TRBJ1-5	TRBV7-9	CASSLGETHQPQHF	TGTGCCAGCAGCTTAGGGGAGACCCATCAGCCCCAGCATTTT
NA	few	TRBJ1-1	TRBV10-3	CAISDWQQGSGNTEAFF	TGTGCCATCAGTGATTGGCAACAGGGTTCGGGGAACACTGAAGCTTTCTTT
TRBD1	few	TRBJ2-7	TRBV12-3/TRBV12-4	CASSSGGRTGGIHEQYF	TGTGCCAGCAGTTCTGGGGGGAGGACAGGGGGCATCCACGAGCAGTACTTC
NA	few	TRBJ2-2	TRBV7-3	CASSYSDANTGELFF	TGTGCCAGCAGCTACTCAGATGCGAACACCGGGGAGCTGTTTTTT
TRBD2	many	TRBJ2-3	TRBV5-6	CASSLLTSGTDTQYF	TGTGCCAGCAGCTTGCTAACTAGCGGCACAGATACGCAGTATTTT
TRBD1	many	TRBJ1-2	TRBV6-2/TRBV6-3	CASSYRTGEGYTF	TGTGCCAGCAGTTACCGGACAGGGGAAGGCTACACCTTC
TRBD2	many	TRBJ2-1	TRBV29-1	CSVEIGRGGSYNEQFF	TGCAGCGTTGAAATTGGGCGGGGGGGCTCCTACAATGAGCAGTTCTTC
NA	few	TRBJ1-2	TRBV7-2	CASSLAGAGGGYTF	TGTGCCAGCAGCTTAGCTGGGGCAGGAGGGGGCTACACCTTC
TRBD1	many	TRBJ1-1	TRBV3-1	CASSQARTGAFF	TGTGCCAGCAGCCAGGCTAGGACAGGCGCTTTCTTT
NA	few	TRBJ1-2	TRBV4-1	CASSHEFQRSGGYTF	TGCGCCAGCAGCCATGAGTTCCAGAGAAGTGGAGGCTACACCTTC
NA	many	TRBJ1-6	TRBV5-1	CASSLAGPENNSPLHF	TGCGCCAGCAGCTTGGCCGGTCCAGAAAATAATTCACCCCTCCACTTT
NA	few	TRBJ2-5	TRBV2	CASSEGEGRAWVQETQYF	TGTGCCAGCAGTGAAGGAGAAGGGCGCGCTTGGGTACAAGAGACCCAGTACTTC
NA	many	TRBJ2-7	TRBV7-2	CASSSHPIGGEQYF	TGTGCCAGCAGCTCGCACCCTATTGGGGGCGAGCAGTACTTC
NA	NA	TRBJ1-2	TRBV7-9	CASSLAAVGLSDGYTF	TGTGCCAGCAGCTTAGCAGCGGTCGGATTATCGGATGGCTACACCTTC
TRBD1	many	TRBJ1-1	TRBV7-2	CASSLMGQGKTEAFF	TGTGCCAGCAGCTTAATGGGACAGGGTAAAACTGAAGCTTTCTTT
NA	few	TRBJ1-3	TRBV20-1	CSARADSGSGNTIYF	TGCAGTGCTAGAGCGGACAGCGGGTCTGGAAACACCATATATTTT
NA	many	TRBJ2-3	TRBV7-9	CASSPLVAYTDTQYF	TGTGCCAGCAGCCCCTTGGTGGCCTACACAGATACGCAGTATTTT
NA	many	TRBJ2-3	TRBV20-1	CSAPRGDTQYF	TGCAGTGCTCCACGTGGGGATACGCAGTATTTT
NA	NA	TRBJ2-1	TRBV7-9	CAISSAGPGNNEQFF	TGTGCCATCTCCTCGGCGGGCCCGGGGAACAATGAGCAGTTCTTC
NA	NA	TRBJ1-4	TRBV12-3/TRBV12-4	CASSFFSGPNEKLFF	TGTGCCAGCAGTTTTTTTTCGGGGCCTAATGAAAAACTGTTTTTT
TRBD2	many	TRBJ2-1	TRBV6-2/TRBV6-3	CASSFISGVISYNEQFF	TGTGCCAGCAGTTTCATTAGCGGGGTAATCTCCTACAATGAGCAGTTCTTC
TRBD2	many	TRBJ2-3	TRBV5-1	CASSPRTSGVTDTQYF	TGCGCCAGCAGCCCGCGGACTAGCGGGGTCACAGATACGCAGTATTTT
TRBD1	few	TRBJ2-5	TRBV5-8	CASSLGTGGREETQYF	TGTGCCAGCAGCCTGGGGACAGGGGGTAGGGAAGAGACCCAGTACTTC
NA	few	TRBJ1-6	TRBV7-2	CASRNQFRGPFSPLHF	TGTGCCAGCAGGAACCAGTTCAGGGGTCCTTTTTCACCCCTCCACTTT
NA	many	TRBJ2-3	TRBV12-3/TRBV12-4	CASSSLDGSLSQYF	TGTGCCAGCAGTTCCTTGGACGGTTCCCTCTCGCAGTATTTT
NA	few	TRBJ2-5	TRBV9	CASSGQGRETQYF	TGTGCCAGCAGCGGCCAGGGCCGGGAGACCCAGTACTTC
TRBD2	many	TRBJ2-3	TRBV6-6	CASSPGLAKDTQYF	TGTGCCAGCAGCCCGGGACTAGCGAAAGATACGCAGTATTTT
NA	many	TRBJ1-1	TRBV12-3/TRBV12-4	CASSWGRAEAFF	TGTGCCAGCAGTTGGGGCCGTGCTGAAGCTTTCTTT
TRBD1	few	TRBJ2-7	TRBV19	CASSIGQGLDEQYF	TGTGCCAGTAGTATAGGACAGGGGCTCGACGAGCAGTACTTC
TRBD1	NA	TRBJ1-1	TRBV7-9	CASSPQTGTLLGAFF	TGTGCCAGCAGCCCCCAGACAGGGACGTTACTTGGAGCTTTCTTT
NA	many	TRBJ1-5	TRBV6-5	CASRAGNQPQHF	TGTGCCAGCAGGGCGGGGAATCAGCCCCAGCATTTT
NA	NA	TRBJ1-3	TRBV4-1	CASSHTPGRGPGNTIYF	TGCGCCAGCAGCCACACCCCCGGCAGGGGACCTGGAAACACCATATATTTT
TRBD1	few	TRBJ1-2	TRBV14	CASSWTGASFNYGYTF	TGTGCCAGCAGTTGGACAGGGGCTTCCTTTAACTATGGCTACACCTTC
TRBD1	many	TRBJ1-3	TRBV20-1	CSRPTGGSPLLYF	TGCAGTCGACCCACAGGGGGGAGCCCCCTTTTATATTTT
TRBD2	few	TRBJ2-5	TRBV6-2/TRBV6-3	CASSYSTGLAEDQETQYF	TGTGCCAGCAGTTACTCCACGGGACTAGCGGAAGACCAAGAGACCCAGTACTTC
NA	few	TRBJ1-5	TRBV4-2	CASSQEKWSNQPQHF	TGTGCCAGCAGCCAAGAGAAGTGGAGCAATCAGCCCCAGCATTTT